Listed below are T cell receptor beta chains from one sample, sequenced in a study of Ad26.COV2.S vaccination and SARS-CoV-2 variants. The protocol was immunoSEQ multiplex PCR, while the TCRdb copy is restricted to in-frame clones and leaves out a portion. The table lists roughly 400,000 clones, roughly 88% of them singletons. The sequencing used peripheral blood, collected in a trial of Ad26.COV2.S vaccine versus placebo. These receptors were taken from a person aged 18-65 years who received the Ad26.COV2.S COVID-19 vaccine or a placebo. Both conserved end residues are part of each CDR3. The order of the fields is CDR3 protein, CDR3 DNA, J gene, D gene, clone size, V gene. A D gene is named only where the DNA matches it firmly. A row's size may be missing; if present it is once, few, many or a size class.

cdr3_aa: CASSFSTSIGNTEAFF
cdr3_nt: TGTGCCAGCAGCTTCAGTACAAGTATAGGGAACACTGAAGCTTTCTTT
j_call: TRBJ1-1
d_call: .
clone_size: .
v_call: TRBV7-2

cdr3_aa: CASSLSTGTGGGEQFF
cdr3_nt: TGTGCCAGCAGTTTGTCAACCGGGACAGGGGGCGGAGAGCAGTTCTTC
j_call: TRBJ2-1
d_call: TRBD1
clone_size: .
v_call: TRBV28

cdr3_aa: CASSHAGTSGRENEQFF
cdr3_nt: TGTGCCAGCAGCCACGCCGGGACTAGCGGGAGGGAGAATGAGCAGTTCTTC
j_call: TRBJ2-1
d_call: TRBD2
clone_size: .
v_call: TRBV7-9

cdr3_aa: CASSQGGGYEQYF
cdr3_nt: TGCGCCAGCAGCCAGGGAGGCGGCTACGAGCAGTACTTC
j_call: TRBJ2-7
d_call: .
clone_size: .
v_call: TRBV5-1

cdr3_aa: CASSTSREVFYNEQFF
cdr3_nt: TGTGCCAGTAGTACCTCCCGGGAGGTCTTCTACAATGAGCAGTTCTTC
j_call: TRBJ2-1
d_call: TRBD2
clone_size: .
v_call: TRBV19

cdr3_aa: CASSLGAGTAETQYF
cdr3_nt: TGTGCCAGCAGCTTAGGTGCGGGTACGGCAGAGACCCAGTACTTC
j_call: TRBJ2-5
d_call: .
clone_size: few
v_call: TRBV7-9

cdr3_aa: CATSRGQGGTYEQYF
cdr3_nt: TGTGCCACCAGCAGAGGACAGGGGGGAACCTACGAGCAGTACTTC
j_call: TRBJ2-7
d_call: TRBD1
clone_size: .
v_call: TRBV15

cdr3_aa: CASSQEYRVAGNTIYF
cdr3_nt: TGCGCCAGCAGCCAAGAGTATAGGGTAGCTGGAAACACCATATATTTT
j_call: TRBJ1-3
d_call: .
clone_size: .
v_call: TRBV4-1

cdr3_aa: CASSPARAQPQHF
cdr3_nt: TGTGCCAGCAGTCCGGCTCGGGCTCAGCCCCAGCATTTT
j_call: TRBJ1-5
d_call: .
clone_size: .
v_call: TRBV7-2

cdr3_aa: CASSSSRSTQAETQYF
cdr3_nt: TGTGCCAGCAGTTCCTCAAGGAGCACCCAGGCGGAGACCCAGTACTTC
j_call: TRBJ2-5
d_call: .
clone_size: .
v_call: TRBV6-2/TRBV6-3

cdr3_aa: CATSDLPGVAGNEQFF
cdr3_nt: TGTGCCACCAGTGATTTGCCTGGGGTCGCGGGGAATGAGCAGTTCTTC
j_call: TRBJ2-1
d_call: .
clone_size: .
v_call: TRBV24-1

cdr3_aa: CASSLVNSGRVSETQYF
cdr3_nt: TGCGCCAGCAGCTTGGTTAATAGCGGGAGGGTTTCGGAGACCCAGTACTTC
j_call: TRBJ2-5
d_call: TRBD2
clone_size: .
v_call: TRBV5-1

cdr3_aa: CASSPQGTGIDNEQFF
cdr3_nt: TGTGCCAGCAGCCCCCAGGGTACGGGTATAGACAATGAGCAGTTCTTC
j_call: TRBJ2-1
d_call: .
clone_size: .
v_call: TRBV7-9

cdr3_aa: CASRTQGGTDTQYF
cdr3_nt: TGCGCCTCCCGGACCCAGGGAGGTACAGATACGCAGTATTTT
j_call: TRBJ2-3
d_call: .
clone_size: .
v_call: TRBV5-1

cdr3_aa: CASSLGTGGAVGELFF
cdr3_nt: TGTGCCAGCAGCTTGGGGACAGGGGGCGCCGTCGGGGAGCTGTTTTTT
j_call: TRBJ2-2
d_call: TRBD1
clone_size: .
v_call: TRBV5-6

cdr3_aa: CASSQSTNEKLFF
cdr3_nt: TGTGCCAGCAGCCAGTCAACTAATGAAAAACTGTTTTTT
j_call: TRBJ1-4
d_call: .
clone_size: .
v_call: TRBV28

cdr3_aa: CATSDRVPDTQYF
cdr3_nt: TGTGCCACCAGTGACCGCGTCCCAGATACGCAGTATTTT
j_call: TRBJ2-3
d_call: .
clone_size: .
v_call: TRBV24-1

cdr3_aa: CSASIARETQYF
cdr3_nt: TGCAGTGCTAGTATAGCGCGTGAGACCCAGTACTTC
j_call: TRBJ2-5
d_call: .
clone_size: .
v_call: TRBV20-1

cdr3_aa: CASSRGGASKNIQYF
cdr3_nt: TGTGCCAGCAGCCGCGGGGGCGCTTCCAAAAACATTCAGTACTTC
j_call: TRBJ2-4
d_call: .
clone_size: .
v_call: TRBV3-1/TRBV3-2

cdr3_aa: CASSPGRSYEQYF
cdr3_nt: TGTGCCAGCAGTCCGGGACGATCCTACGAGCAGTACTTC
j_call: TRBJ2-7
d_call: .
clone_size: once
v_call: TRBV28

cdr3_aa: CASPRTHCSYNEQFF
cdr3_nt: TGTGCCAGCCCCCGGACCCATTGCTCCTACAATGAGCAGTTCTTC
j_call: TRBJ2-1
d_call: .
clone_size: .
v_call: TRBV21-1

cdr3_aa: CASSWATGAIYGYTF
cdr3_nt: TGTGCCAGCAGCTGGGCGACAGGTGCCATCTATGGCTACACCTTC
j_call: TRBJ1-2
d_call: .
clone_size: .
v_call: TRBV7-8

cdr3_aa: CASSQDMPLSTDTQYF
cdr3_nt: TGCGCCAGCAGCCAAGATATGCCTCTTAGCACAGATACGCAGTATTTT
j_call: TRBJ2-3
d_call: .
clone_size: once
v_call: TRBV4-3

cdr3_aa: CASSQVDGSGNTIYF
cdr3_nt: TGTGCCAGCAGCCAAGTAGACGGCAGCGGAAACACCATATATTTT
j_call: TRBJ1-3
d_call: .
clone_size: .
v_call: TRBV4-2

cdr3_aa: CASSYSRDRGWTGELFF
cdr3_nt: TGTGCCAGCAGTTACTCCCGGGACAGGGGATGGACCGGGGAGCTGTTTTTT
j_call: TRBJ2-2
d_call: TRBD1
clone_size: .
v_call: TRBV6-2/TRBV6-3

cdr3_aa: CASSYPGMGNQPQHF
cdr3_nt: TGTGCCAGCAGTTACCCAGGGATGGGCAATCAGCCCCAGCATTTT
j_call: TRBJ1-5
d_call: .
clone_size: .
v_call: TRBV6-2/TRBV6-3

cdr3_aa: CASSARLAGGTLVGNEQFF
cdr3_nt: TGTGCCAGCAGCGCCCGGCTAGCGGGAGGGACATTAGTGGGGAATGAGCAGTTCTTC
j_call: TRBJ2-1
d_call: TRBD2
clone_size: once
v_call: TRBV9

cdr3_aa: CATSRAVDIEAFF
cdr3_nt: TGTGCCACCAGCAGAGCCGTGGACATTGAAGCTTTCTTT
j_call: TRBJ1-1
d_call: .
clone_size: .
v_call: TRBV15

cdr3_aa: CASSPRGREKSSGSTDTQYF
cdr3_nt: TGTGCCAGCAGCCCACGCGGACGGGAGAAGTCTAGCGGGAGCACAGATACGCAGTATTTT
j_call: TRBJ2-3
d_call: TRBD2
clone_size: .
v_call: TRBV9

cdr3_aa: CASSLEFSGNYNEQFF
cdr3_nt: TGTGCCAGCAGCTTAGAGTTTAGCGGGAACTACAATGAGCAGTTCTTC
j_call: TRBJ2-1
d_call: TRBD2
clone_size: .
v_call: TRBV11-2

cdr3_aa: CASSKLAGGPGEQYF
cdr3_nt: TGTGCCAGCAGCAAATTAGCGGGAGGGCCGGGCGAGCAGTACTTC
j_call: TRBJ2-7
d_call: TRBD2
clone_size: .
v_call: TRBV7-9